These T cell receptor beta chains were read from a single sample in a study of blood T cells in healthy people across ages. MiXCR, run by TCRdb on the 5' RACE reads, gives a single entry per CDR3 protein. The sample has over 750,000 distinct CDR3 sequences, about 25% seen once. These data were likewise used in another study, on T cells of mothers and their children.

Sample: blood. All receptors derive from a boy aged 5-17 years in good health. Each CDR3 is given with its conserved first and last residue. The order of the fields is V gene, clone size, J gene, D gene, CDR3 protein, CDR3 DNA. A D gene is named only where the DNA matches it firmly. For some rows the clone size is stated as once, few or many, or as a class when expanded; others skip it.

>TRBV7-2|-|TRBJ1-4|-
CASSLLNRDGEKLFF
TGTGCCAGCAGCTTGCTAAACAGGGACGGTGAAAAACTGTTTTTT
>TRBV18|-|TRBJ2-7|-
CASSPPTPSEQYF
TGTGCCAGCTCACCACCGACCCCGTCCGAGCAGTACTTC
>TRBV5-1|-|TRBJ1-4|TRBD1
CASSLETGVGEKLFF
TGCGCCAGCAGCTTGGAGACAGGGGTTGGCGAAAAACTGTTTTTT
>TRBV14|few|TRBJ1-3|-
CASSQVYDSGNTIYF
TGTGCCAGCAGCCAAGTGTACGACTCTGGAAACACCATATATTTT
>TRBV29-1|-|TRBJ2-4|-
CSVARDITRDIQYF
TGCAGCGTTGCCAGGGACATCACAAGGGACATTCAGTACTTC
>TRBV20-1|-|TRBJ2-3|-
CSARAGGIDTQYF
TGCAGTGCTAGAGCCGGGGGTATAGATACGCAGTATTTT
>TRBV7-2|-|TRBJ2-3|TRBD2
CASSLEGSGAFHTQYF
TGTGCCAGCAGCTTAGAGGGTAGCGGGGCGTTTCATACGCAGTATTTT
>TRBV20-1|-|TRBJ2-5|TRBD2
CSATFLSAGGGETQYF
TGCAGTGCTACCTTCCTTAGTGCGGGAGGGGGAGAGACCCAGTACTTC
>TRBV28|few|TRBJ2-2|-
CASSRVAENTGELFF
TGTGCCAGCAGTCGGGTGGCGGAGAACACCGGGGAGCTGTTTTTT
>TRBV27|-|TRBJ2-5|-
CASSLSVPTVETQYF
TGTGCCAGCAGTTTGTCTGTACCGACCGTGGAGACCCAGTACTTC
>TRBV11-1|few|TRBJ2-5|TRBD2
CASSLSIGGGVGETQYF
TGTGCCAGCAGCTTAAGTATCGGTGGGGGGGTCGGAGAGACCCAGTACTTC
>TRBV13|-|TRBJ2-5|TRBD2
CASSLYQRLAGPRTQYF
TGTGCCAGCAGCCTCTACCAGAGACTAGCGGGACCAAGAACCCAGTACTTC
>TRBV5-1|-|TRBJ2-7|-
CASFPDGRPYEQYF
TGCGCCAGCTTTCCGGACGGGAGACCCTACGAGCAGTACTTC
>TRBV2|-|TRBJ2-7|-
CASSEASVYEQYF
TGTGCCAGCAGTGAAGCTTCGGTCTACGAGCAGTACTTC
>TRBV6-1|-|TRBJ1-2|-
CASSNSGDYGYTF
TGTGCCAGCAGTAATTCAGGGGACTATGGCTACACCTTC
>TRBV5-1|once|TRBJ2-5|-
CASRPSVLYQETQYF
TGCGCCAGCAGGCCCTCCGTCCTTTACCAAGAGACCCAGTACTTC
>TRBV5-6|-|TRBJ2-1|TRBD1
CASSDRGAGEQFF
TGTGCCAGCAGCGACAGGGGGGCAGGTGAGCAGTTCTTC
>TRBV6-6|-|TRBJ1-1|TRBD1
CASRGGQGTAFF
TGTGCCAGCAGAGGGGGACAGGGGACAGCTTTCTTT
>TRBV2|few|TRBJ2-6|TRBD1
CASSEGQGPLSGANVLTF
TGTGCCAGCAGTGAGGGACAGGGGCCTCTCTCTGGGGCCAACGTCCTGACTTTC
>TRBV7-9|-|TRBJ2-7|-
CASSPPGGGEQYF
TGTGCCAGCAGCCCACCAGGGGGAGGTGAGCAGTACTTC
>TRBV11-2|few|TRBJ2-1|-
CASSPPPGEDEQFF
TGTGCCAGCAGCCCACCCCCGGGGGAGGATGAGCAGTTCTTC
>TRBV6-5|few|TRBJ2-7|-
CASSYGKFGFNEQYF
TGTGCCAGCAGTTACGGGAAATTCGGGTTCAACGAGCAGTACTTC
>TRBV21-1|-|TRBJ2-7|-
CAYDGQGGLCEQYF
TGTGCCTACGATGGACAGGGGGGGTTGTGCGAGCAGTACTTC
>TRBV12-3/TRBV12-4|few|TRBJ2-7|TRBD1
CASSRTGTSYEQHF
TGTGCCAGCAGCAGGACAGGAACCTCCTACGAGCAGCACTTC
>TRBV27|-|TRBJ2-7|TRBD1
CASSRPGQVWDAYEQYF
TGTGCCAGCAGTCGACCGGGACAGGTTTGGGACGCCTACGAGCAGTACTTC
>TRBV7-2|-|TRBJ2-1|TRBD2
CASSLLAGVSGNEQFF
TGTGCCAGCAGCTTACTAGCGGGGGTATCTGGCAATGAGCAGTTCTTC
>TRBV14|few|TRBJ1-1|-
CASSRGQLRGPEAFF
TGTGCCAGCAGCCGCGGACAGTTAAGGGGTCCAGAAGCTTTCTTT
>TRBV12-3/TRBV12-4|-|TRBJ1-2|TRBD1
CASSRGQGTGYTF
TGTGCCAGCAGTCGCGGACAGGGTACGGGCTACACCTTC
>TRBV20-1|few|TRBJ1-3|-
CSANTPQNTIYF
TGCAGTGCTAACACCCCTCAAAACACCATATATTTT
>TRBV24-1|-|TRBJ2-7|TRBD1
CATAAGGADEQYF
TGTGCCACCGCTGCAGGGGGTGCAGACGAGCAGTACTTC
>TRBV27|many|TRBJ2-7|TRBD1
CASSPGTAYEQYF
TGTGCCAGCTCACCCGGGACAGCCTACGAGCAGTACTTC
>TRBV9|-|TRBJ2-2|-
CASSVGGGGDLTGELFF
TGTGCCAGCAGCGTAGGAGGAGGGGGGGACCTCACCGGGGAGCTGTTTTTT
>TRBV4-2|few|TRBJ2-2|-
CASSQARHPNTGELFF
TGTGCCAGCAGCCAGGCCCGACACCCGAACACCGGGGAGCTGTTTTTT
>TRBV28|many|TRBJ2-5|-
CASGGTDQETQYF
TGTGCCAGCGGCGGGACGGACCAAGAGACCCAGTACTTC
>TRBV11-1|-|TRBJ2-1|TRBD1
CASSQRTGYKEQFF
TGTGCCAGCAGCCAGAGGACAGGTTATAAGGAGCAGTTCTTC
>TRBV10-3|once|TRBJ2-3|-
CAISESTRPDTQYF
TGTGCCATCAGTGAGTCGACTAGACCGGATACGCAGTATTTT
>TRBV5-6|few|TRBJ1-6|-
CASSLQTVYNSPLHF
TGTGCCAGCAGCCTCCAGACGGTCTATAATTCACCCCTCCACTTT
>TRBV7-2|few|TRBJ1-6|TRBD1
CASSTRSGQLNSPLHF
TGTGCCAGCAGCACAAGGTCGGGACAGCTAAATTCACCCCTCCACTTT
>TRBV15|once|TRBJ2-7|TRBD2
CATSRDSQAGTDYEQYF
TGTGCCACCAGCAGAGATAGTCAAGCGGGGACGGACTACGAGCAGTACTTC
>TRBV7-2|few|TRBJ2-1|TRBD2
CASSLALAGGSYNEQFF
TGTGCCAGCAGCTTAGCGCTGGCGGGGGGCTCCTACAATGAGCAGTTCTTC
>TRBV14|few|TRBJ2-6|TRBD2
CASSQDGLAGYSGANVLTF
TGTGCCAGCAGCCAAGATGGGCTAGCGGGATACTCTGGGGCCAACGTCCTGACTTTC
>TRBV7-3|few|TRBJ2-3|-
CASSPSGVSTDTQYF
TGTGCCAGCAGCCCCTCGGGTGTATCCACAGATACGCAGTATTTT
>TRBV5-1|-|TRBJ1-1|TRBD1
CASSLGTGGPGGKRLTEAFF
TGCGCCAGCAGCTTGGGGACAGGGGGCCCGGGAGGGAAGAGGTTGACTGAAGCTTTCTTT
>TRBV7-7|many|TRBJ2-3|TRBD2
CASSRLAGSTDTQYF
TGTGCTAGCAGCAGACTAGCGGGGTCCACAGATACGCAGTATTTT
>TRBV7-9|few|TRBJ2-1|TRBD2
CASSSGTSGSHSYNEQFF
TGTGCCAGCAGCTCGGGGACTAGCGGGTCCCATTCCTACAATGAGCAGTTCTTC
>TRBV14|few|TRBJ2-1|TRBD2
CASSQTSVYNEQFF
TGTGCCAGCAGCCAGACTAGCGTCTACAATGAGCAGTTCTTC